This T cell receptor beta chain originates from a study of low-dose radiotherapy and immunotherapy resistance in tumors. Study summary: Both TCRalpha and TCRbeta chains were reverse transcribed with V-gene-specific primers.

This clonotype was seen ten or more times. The time point denotes: after trial treatment. The treatment here: LDRT plus nivolumab, ipilimumab, low-dose cyclophosphamide and aspirin (RACIN trial). It was with a constant-region primer and a V-primer adapter that TCRs were amplified over around 20 PCR cycles. TCRdb reanalysed the reads using MiXCR and keeps one entry per CDR3 protein. This table holds approximately 52,000 distinct CDR3 sequences, roughly 31% found once. Source: PBMCs, taken after low-dose radiotherapy plus immunotherapy. The source of this sequence is a male donor with rectosigmoid adenocarcinoma.

The CDR3 sequence: CASSQDRTSESTDTQYF. In DNA, the CDR3 is TGTGCCAGCTCACAAGACCGGACTAGCGAAAGCACAGATACGCAGTATTTT. The chain links TRBV18 to TRBJ2-3, with 9 bases identical to TRBD2. CDR1 and CDR2 (germline): KGHSH, LQKENI. J gave up 0 bases and V 4 bases, and 8 bases lay outside the gene matches. This CDR3 is built from 17 residues.